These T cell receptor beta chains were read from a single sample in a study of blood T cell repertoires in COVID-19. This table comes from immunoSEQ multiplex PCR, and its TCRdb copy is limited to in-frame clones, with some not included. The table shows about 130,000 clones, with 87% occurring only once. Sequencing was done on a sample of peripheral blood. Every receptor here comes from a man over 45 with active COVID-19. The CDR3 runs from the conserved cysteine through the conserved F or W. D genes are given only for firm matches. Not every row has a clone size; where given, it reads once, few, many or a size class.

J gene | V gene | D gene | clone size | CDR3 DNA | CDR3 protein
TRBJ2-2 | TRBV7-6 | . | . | TGTGCCAGCAGCTTAGGCGGAAGCGGGAACACCGGGGAGCTGTTTTTT | CASSLGGSGNTGELFF
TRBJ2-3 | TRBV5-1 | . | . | TGCGCCAGCAGCTTGCTTCCGGTCACAGATACGCAGTATTTT | CASSLLPVTDTQYF
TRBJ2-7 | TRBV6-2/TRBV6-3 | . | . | TGTGCCAGCAACCCCGGACATTTGGACTACGAGCAGTACTTC | CASNPGHLDYEQYF
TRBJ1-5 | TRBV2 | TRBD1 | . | TGTGCCAGCAGTCCAGACAGGGATTTGCCCCAGCATTTT | CASSPDRDLPQHF
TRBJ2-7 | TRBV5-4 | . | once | TGTGCCAGCAGCCAGGATGTGGGTCAGCAGGGGTACTTC | CASSQDVGQQGYF
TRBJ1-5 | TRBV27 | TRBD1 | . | TGTGCCAGCAGCCGGGACAGGGAGGGACAGCCCCAGCATTTT | CASSRDREGQPQHF
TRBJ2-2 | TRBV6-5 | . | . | TGTGCCAGCACCAAAAGAGGTCCGAACACCGGGGAGCTGTTTTTT | CASTKRGPNTGELFF
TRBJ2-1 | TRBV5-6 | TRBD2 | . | TGTGCCAGCAGCTTGTCTAGCGGGGGTGGCAATGAGCAGTTCTTC | CASSLSSGGGNEQFF
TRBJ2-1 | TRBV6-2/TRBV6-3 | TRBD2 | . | TGTGCCAGCAGCGCGGGACTAGCGTTTTGGTTCTTC | CASSAGLAFWFF
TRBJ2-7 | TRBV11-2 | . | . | TGTGCCAGCAGCTTTGATGGAGGCAGGGAGGACGAGCAGTACTTC | CASSFDGGREDEQYF
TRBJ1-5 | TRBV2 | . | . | TGTGCCAGCAGTGAATCCGATCAGCCCCAGCATTTT | CASSESDQPQHF
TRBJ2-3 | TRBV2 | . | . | TGTGCCAGCACGGAGACAGATACGCAGTATTTT | CASTETDTQYF
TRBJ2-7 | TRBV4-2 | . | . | TGTGCCAGCAGCCATGAGGCCCCTAACTACGAGCAGTACTTC | CASSHEAPNYEQYF
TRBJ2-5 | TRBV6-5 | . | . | TGTGCCAGCAGTTACGGGGGGGCCACGACCCAGTACTTC | CASSYGGATTQYF
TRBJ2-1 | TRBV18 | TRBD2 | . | TGTGCCAGCTCAATCCTAGCGGGGGCGTACAATGAGCAGTTCTTC | CASSILAGAYNEQFF
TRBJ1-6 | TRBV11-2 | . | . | TGTGCCAGCAGCCTCGAGCGCTCCTATAATTCACCCCTCCACTTT | CASSLERSYNSPLHF
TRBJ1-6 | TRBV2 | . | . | TGTGCCAGCGTATGGACAGACAACTCACCCCTCCACTTT | CASVWTDNSPLHF
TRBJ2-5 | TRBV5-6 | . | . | TGTGCCAGCAGCCGTCGAGAGACCCAGTACTTC | CASSRRETQYF
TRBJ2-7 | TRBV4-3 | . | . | TGCGCCAGCAGCCAAGCGACGGACTTCTACGAGCAGTACTTC | CASSQATDFYEQYF
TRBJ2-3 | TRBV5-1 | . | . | TGCGCCAGCAACGCGGCCTCCTCTTCCGATACGCAGTATTTT | CASNAASSSDTQYF